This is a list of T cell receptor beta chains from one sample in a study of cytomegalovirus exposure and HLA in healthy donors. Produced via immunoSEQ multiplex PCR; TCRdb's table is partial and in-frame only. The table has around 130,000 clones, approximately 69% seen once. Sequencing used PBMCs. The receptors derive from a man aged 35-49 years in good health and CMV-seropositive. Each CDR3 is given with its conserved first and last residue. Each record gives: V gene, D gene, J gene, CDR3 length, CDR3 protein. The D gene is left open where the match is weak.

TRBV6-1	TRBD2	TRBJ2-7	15	CASSGIAGADWEQYF
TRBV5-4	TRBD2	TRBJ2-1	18	CASSLSLLAGPFYNEQFF
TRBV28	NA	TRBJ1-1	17	CASRPVSGVVLNTEAFF
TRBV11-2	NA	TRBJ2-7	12	CASSPTTGNPSF
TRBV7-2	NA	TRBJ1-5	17	CASSLALGGTSNQPQHF
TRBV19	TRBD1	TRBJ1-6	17	CASSTGQGTSYNSPLHF
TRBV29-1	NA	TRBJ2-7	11	CSVELYSEQYF
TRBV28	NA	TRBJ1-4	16	CASSFLSNGANEKLFF
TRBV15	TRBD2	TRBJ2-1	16	CATSRVLGGAYNEQFF
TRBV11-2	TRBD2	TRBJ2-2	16	CASSLISGRASGELFF
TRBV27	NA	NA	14	CASSRASQTYEQYF
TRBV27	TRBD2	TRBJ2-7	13	CASSRLAGDEQYF
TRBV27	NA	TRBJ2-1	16	CASRGRGGHTYNEQFF
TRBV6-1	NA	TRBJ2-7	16	CASSEEGWTSSYEQYF
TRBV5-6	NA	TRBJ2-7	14	CASSFGSVSNEQYF
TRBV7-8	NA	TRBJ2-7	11	CASSDRYEQYF
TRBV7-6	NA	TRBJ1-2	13	CASSFGFNYGYTF
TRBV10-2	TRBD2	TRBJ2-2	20	CASSESGLAGGHLNTGELFF
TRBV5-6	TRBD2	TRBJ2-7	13	CASTSGGSYEQYF
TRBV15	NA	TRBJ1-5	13	CATSQVGNQPQHF
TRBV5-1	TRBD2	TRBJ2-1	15	CASSLGTSGGYEQFF
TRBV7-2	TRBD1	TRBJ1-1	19	CASSLGYRDRGPRGTEAFF
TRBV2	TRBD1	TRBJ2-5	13	CASSRDRAQTQYF
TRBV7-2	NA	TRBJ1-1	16	CASSSTGGAPVTEAFF
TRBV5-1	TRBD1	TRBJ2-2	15	CASRRQGDGSGELFF
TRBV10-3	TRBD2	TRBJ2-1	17	CAIRSASGRREYNEQFF
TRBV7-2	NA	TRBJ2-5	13	CASSFRGQETQYF
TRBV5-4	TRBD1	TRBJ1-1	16	CASSAGTGAKDTEAFF